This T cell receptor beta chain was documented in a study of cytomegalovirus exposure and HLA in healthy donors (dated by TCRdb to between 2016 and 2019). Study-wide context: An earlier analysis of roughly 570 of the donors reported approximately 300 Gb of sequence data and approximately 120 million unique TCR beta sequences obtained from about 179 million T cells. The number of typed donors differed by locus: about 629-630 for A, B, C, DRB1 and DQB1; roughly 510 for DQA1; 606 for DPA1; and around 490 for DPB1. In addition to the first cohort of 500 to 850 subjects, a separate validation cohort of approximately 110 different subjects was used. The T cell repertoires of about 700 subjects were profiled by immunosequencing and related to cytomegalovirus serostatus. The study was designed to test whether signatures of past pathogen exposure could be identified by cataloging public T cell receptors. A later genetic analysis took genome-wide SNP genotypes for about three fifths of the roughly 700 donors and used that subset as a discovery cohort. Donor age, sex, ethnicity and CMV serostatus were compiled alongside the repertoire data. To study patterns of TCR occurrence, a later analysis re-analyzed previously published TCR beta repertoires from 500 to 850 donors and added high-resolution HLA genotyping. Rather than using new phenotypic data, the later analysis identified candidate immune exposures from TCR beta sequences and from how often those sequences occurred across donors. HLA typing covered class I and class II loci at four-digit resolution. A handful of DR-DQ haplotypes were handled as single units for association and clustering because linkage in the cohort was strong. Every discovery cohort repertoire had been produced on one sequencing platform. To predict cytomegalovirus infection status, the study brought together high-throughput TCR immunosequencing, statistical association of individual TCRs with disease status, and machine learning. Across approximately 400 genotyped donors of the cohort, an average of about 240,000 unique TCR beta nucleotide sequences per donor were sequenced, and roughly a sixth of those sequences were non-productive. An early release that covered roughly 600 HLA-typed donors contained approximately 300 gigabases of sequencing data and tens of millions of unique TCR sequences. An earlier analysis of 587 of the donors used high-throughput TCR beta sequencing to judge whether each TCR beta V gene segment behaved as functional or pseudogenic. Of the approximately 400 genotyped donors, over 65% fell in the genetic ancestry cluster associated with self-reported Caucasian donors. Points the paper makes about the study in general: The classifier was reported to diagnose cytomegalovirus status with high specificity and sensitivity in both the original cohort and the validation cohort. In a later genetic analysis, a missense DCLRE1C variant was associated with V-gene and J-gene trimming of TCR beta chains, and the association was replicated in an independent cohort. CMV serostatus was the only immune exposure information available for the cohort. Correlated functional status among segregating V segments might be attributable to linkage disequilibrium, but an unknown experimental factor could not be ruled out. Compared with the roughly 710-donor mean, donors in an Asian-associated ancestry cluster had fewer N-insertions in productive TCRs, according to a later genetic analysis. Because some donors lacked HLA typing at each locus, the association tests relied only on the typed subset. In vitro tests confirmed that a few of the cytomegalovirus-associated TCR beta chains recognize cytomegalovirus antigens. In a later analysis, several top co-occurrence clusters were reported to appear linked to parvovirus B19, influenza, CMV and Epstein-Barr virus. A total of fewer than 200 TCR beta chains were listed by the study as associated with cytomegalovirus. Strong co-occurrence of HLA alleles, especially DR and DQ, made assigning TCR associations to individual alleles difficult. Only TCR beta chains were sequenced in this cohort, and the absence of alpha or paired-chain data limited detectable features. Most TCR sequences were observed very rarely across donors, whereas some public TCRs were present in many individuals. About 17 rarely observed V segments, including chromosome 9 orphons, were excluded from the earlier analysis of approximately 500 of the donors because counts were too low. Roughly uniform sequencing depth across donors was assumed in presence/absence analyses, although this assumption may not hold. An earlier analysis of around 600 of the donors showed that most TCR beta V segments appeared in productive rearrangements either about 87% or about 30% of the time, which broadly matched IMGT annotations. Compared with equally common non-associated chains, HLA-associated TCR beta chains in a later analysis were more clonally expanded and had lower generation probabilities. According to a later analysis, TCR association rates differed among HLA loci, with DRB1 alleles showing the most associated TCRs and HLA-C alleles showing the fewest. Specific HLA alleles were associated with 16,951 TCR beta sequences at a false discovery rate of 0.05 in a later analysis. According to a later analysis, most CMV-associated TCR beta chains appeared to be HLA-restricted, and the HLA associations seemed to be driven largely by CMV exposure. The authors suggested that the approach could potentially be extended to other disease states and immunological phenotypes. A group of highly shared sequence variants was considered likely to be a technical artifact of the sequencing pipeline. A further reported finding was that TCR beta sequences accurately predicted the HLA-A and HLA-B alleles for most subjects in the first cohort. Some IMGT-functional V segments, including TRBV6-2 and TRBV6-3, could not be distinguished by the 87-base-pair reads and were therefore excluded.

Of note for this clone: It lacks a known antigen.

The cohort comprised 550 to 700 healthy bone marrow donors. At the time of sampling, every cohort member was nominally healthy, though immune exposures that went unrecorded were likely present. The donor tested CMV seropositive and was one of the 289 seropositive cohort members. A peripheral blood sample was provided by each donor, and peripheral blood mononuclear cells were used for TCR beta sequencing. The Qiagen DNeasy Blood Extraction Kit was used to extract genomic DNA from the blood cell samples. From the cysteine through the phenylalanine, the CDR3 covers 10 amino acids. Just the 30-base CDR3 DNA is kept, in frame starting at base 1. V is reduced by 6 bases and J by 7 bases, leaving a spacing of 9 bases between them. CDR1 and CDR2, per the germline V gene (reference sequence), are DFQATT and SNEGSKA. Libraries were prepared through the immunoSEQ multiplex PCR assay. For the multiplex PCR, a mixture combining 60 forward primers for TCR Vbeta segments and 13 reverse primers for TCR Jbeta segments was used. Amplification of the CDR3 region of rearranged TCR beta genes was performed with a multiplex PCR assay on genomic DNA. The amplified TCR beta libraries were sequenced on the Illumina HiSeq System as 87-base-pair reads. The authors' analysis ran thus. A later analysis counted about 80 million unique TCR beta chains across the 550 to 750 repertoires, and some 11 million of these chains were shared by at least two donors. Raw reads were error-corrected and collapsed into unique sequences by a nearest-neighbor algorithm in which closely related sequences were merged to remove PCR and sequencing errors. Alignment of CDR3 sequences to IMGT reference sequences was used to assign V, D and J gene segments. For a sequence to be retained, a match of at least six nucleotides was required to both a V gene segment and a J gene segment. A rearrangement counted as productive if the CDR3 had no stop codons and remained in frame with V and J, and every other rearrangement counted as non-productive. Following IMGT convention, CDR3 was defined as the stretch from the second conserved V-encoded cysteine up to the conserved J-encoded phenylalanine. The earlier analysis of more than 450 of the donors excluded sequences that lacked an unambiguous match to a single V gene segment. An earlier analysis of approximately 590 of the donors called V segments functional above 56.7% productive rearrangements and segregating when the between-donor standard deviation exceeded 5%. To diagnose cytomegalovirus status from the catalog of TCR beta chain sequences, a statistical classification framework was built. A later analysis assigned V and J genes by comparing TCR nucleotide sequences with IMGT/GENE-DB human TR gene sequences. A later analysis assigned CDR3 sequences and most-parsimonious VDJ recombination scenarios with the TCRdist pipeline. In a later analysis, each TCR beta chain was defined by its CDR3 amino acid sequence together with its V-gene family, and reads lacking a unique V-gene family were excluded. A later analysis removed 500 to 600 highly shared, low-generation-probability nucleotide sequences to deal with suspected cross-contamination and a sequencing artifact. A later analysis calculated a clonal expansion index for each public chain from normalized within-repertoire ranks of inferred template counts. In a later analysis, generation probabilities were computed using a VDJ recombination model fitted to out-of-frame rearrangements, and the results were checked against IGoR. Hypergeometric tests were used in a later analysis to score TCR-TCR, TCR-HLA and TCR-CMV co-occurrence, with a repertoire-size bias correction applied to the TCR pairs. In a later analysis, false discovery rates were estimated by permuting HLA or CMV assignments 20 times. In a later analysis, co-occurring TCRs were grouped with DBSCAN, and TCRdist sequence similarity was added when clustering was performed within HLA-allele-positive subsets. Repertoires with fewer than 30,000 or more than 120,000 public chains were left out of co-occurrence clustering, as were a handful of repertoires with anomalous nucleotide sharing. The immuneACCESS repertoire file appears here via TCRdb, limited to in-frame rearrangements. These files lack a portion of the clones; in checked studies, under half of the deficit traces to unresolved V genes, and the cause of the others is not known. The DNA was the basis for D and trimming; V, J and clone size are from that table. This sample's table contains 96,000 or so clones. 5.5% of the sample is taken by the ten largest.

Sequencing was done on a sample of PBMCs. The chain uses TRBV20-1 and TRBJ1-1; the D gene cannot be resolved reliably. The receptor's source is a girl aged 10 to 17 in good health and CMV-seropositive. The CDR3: CSASAGEAFF. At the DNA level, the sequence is TGCAGTGCAAGCGCGGGTGAAGCTTTCTTT.